The present T cell receptor (beta chain) was sequenced within a study of blood T cells in healthy people across ages. Overall study results and limits: There was no known CMV status for donors, so expanded clonotype changes were possibly confounded. Per million T cells, TCR beta diversity dropped about linearly as age rose.

Alongside a J-beta primer mix, a sample-barcoded 5' primer served in a second PCR lasting roughly 7 to 12 cycles. In TCRdb, the 5' RACE reads were re-called with MiXCR into one record per CDR3 protein. Here the sample spans 700,000 to 900,000 distinct CDR3 sequences, more than 25% being singletons. This clonotype was observed at least ten times. Its cognate antigen is unknown. The J segment lost 7 bases and the V segment lost 0 bases, leaving 9 bases of the junction unmatched. The CDR3 totals 16 residues. CDR1 SGHDT and CDR2 YYEEEE come from the germline V gene. The sample was also linked to a second study, of T cells of mothers and their children.

Material for sequencing was blood. The sequence came from a boy aged 5-17 years in good health. This chain connects TRBV5-6 to TRBJ2-1, with 8 bases matching TRBD2. The CDR3 bases are TGTGCCAGCAGCTTGGTGTTGGCGGGAGGTTATAATGAGCAGTTCTTC. Translated: CASSLVLAGGYNEQFF.